Following are 27 T cell receptor beta chains from one sample sequenced in a study of PD-L1 blockade in urothelial cancer. The table came from immunoSEQ multiplex PCR; TCRdb's copy has only in-frame clones and leaves some out. The sample gives about 70,000 clones, under 90% of which show up once; about 5.1% is in the top ten. The material was PBMCs, obtained around atezolizumab (anti-PD-L1) treatment. All receptors derive from a man aged 65 to 79 with urothelial cancer.

The chain links TRBV25-1 to TRBJ1-1, with D perhaps matching TRBD1 (6 bases). Trimming left V 2 bases short and J 0 bases short, with 7 bases between. The CDR3 has 14 residues. Germline-derived CDR1 and CDR2 are MGHDK and SYGVNS. The CDR3 region has the DNA TGTGCCAGCAGTGAAACAGGGATGAACACTGAAGCTTTCTTT. Its protein is CASSETGMNTEAFF.

The CDR3 is CASRPGTGNTGELFF. CDR3 nucleotides: TGTGCCAGCAGACCCGGGACAGGCAACACCGGGGAGCTGTTTTTT. The rearrangement uses TRBV7-6 and TRBJ2-2, with TRBD1 identical over 8 bases. The CDR3 runs to 15 residues. Germline-derived CDR1 and CDR2 are SGHVS and FNYEAQ. Trimming took 6 bases from V and 2 from J; bases not matched to a gene: 5. The full variable domain, with the rest looked up from reference TRBV7-6 and TRBJ2-2, is GAGVSQSPRYKVTKRGQDVALRCDPISGHVSLYWYRQALGQGPEFLTYFNYEAQQDKSGLPNDRFSAERPEGSISTLTIQRTEQRDSAMYRCASRPGTGNTGELFFGEGSRLTVL.

This clone appeared a few times. The V call is TRBV18, the J call TRBJ2-1; 12 nucleotides line up with TRBD2. The CDR3 runs 17 residues. V lost 4 bases and J lost 6; bases outside the gene matches: 10. CDR1 KGHSH and CDR2 LQKENI come from the germline V gene. The CDR3 region has the DNA TGTGCCAGCTCACGTGGGACTAGCGGGTTCTTAGGCAATGAGCAGTTCTTC. It codes for CASSRGTSGFLGNEQFF.

The chain's CDR3 is CASSEGGQGIYGYTF. CDR3 nucleotides: TGTGCCAGCAGTGAAGGTGGGCAGGGGATCTATGGCTACACCTTC. V and J are TRBV6-1 and TRBJ1-2, with a weak D call TRBD1 (6 bases). Trimming took off 1 base at V and 4 bases at J, with 13 bases between the two ends. Germline V gene data show CDR1 as MNHNS and CDR2 as SASEGT. The CDR3 is made up of 15 amino acids.

This sequence joins TRBV6-5 and TRBJ2-5, with 9 bases aligning to TRBD1. Germline CDR1 MNHEY, CDR2 SVGAGI. There are 13 residues in the CDR3. V lost 7 bases, J lost 3 bases, and 3 bases stayed unmatched. CDR3: CASKQGAEETQYF. CDR3 in DNA: TGTGCCAGCAAACAGGGGGCTGAAGAGACCCAGTACTTC.

The gene calls are TRBV6-5 and TRBJ2-7, with 8 nucleotides matching TRBD2. J was trimmed by 6 bases and V by 6 bases; bases with no gene match: 10. The CDR3 consists of 14 residues. Germline CDR1 is MNHEY and CDR2 is SVGAGI. As DNA, the CDR3 is TGTGCCAGCAGGGCGGGGGGATATTTCTCCGAGCAGTACTTC. This encodes CASRAGGYFSEQYF.

The chain is built from TRBV7-8 and TRBJ2-7, with 7 bases lining up with TRBD1. With V trimmed by 0 bases and J by 5 bases, 13 bases remained unmatched. Germline assignment: CDR1 SGHVS and CDR2 FQNEAQ. The CDR3 contains 17 residues. The chain's CDR3 is CASSLAPYDRAPNEQYF. The CDR3 DNA reads as TGTGCCAGCAGCTTAGCGCCCTACGACAGGGCTCCTAACGAGCAGTACTTC.

V usage is TRBV18 and J usage is TRBJ1-4; 7 positions agree with TRBD1. The CDR3 has 15 residues. Germline V gene lookup returns CDR1 KGHSH and CDR2 LQKENI. V lost 3 bases and J lost 4; bases outside the gene matches: 5. CDR3 in amino acids: CASSPQQGFNEKLFF. The CDR3 DNA reads as TGTGCCAGCTCACCGCAACAGGGGTTTAATGAAAAACTGTTTTTT.

The chain joins TRBV19 to TRBJ2-3; D perhaps matches TRBD2 (7 bases). The germline V gene encodes CDR1 LNHDA and CDR2 SQIVND (reference sequence). The ends were cut back, 3 bases at V and 1 base at J, with 11 bases in the middle. The length of the CDR3 is 15 residues. CDR3 protein: CASSMLGGRTDTQYF. Written as DNA, the CDR3 is TGTGCCAGTAGTATGTTGGGGGGGCGCACAGATACGCAGTATTTT.

This clone has only one observation. The chain uses TRBV7-3 and TRBJ2-3; TRBD2 matches at 7 bases. CDR1 SGHTA and CDR2 FQGTGA come from the germline V gene. This CDR3 has 15 residues. The J segment lost 3 bases and the V segment lost 2 bases, leaving 5 bases of the junction unmatched. In DNA form, the CDR3 reads TGTGCCAGCAGCTTAGGACTAGGTGGTACAGATACGCAGTATTTT. Its protein product is CASSLGLGGTDTQYF.

The rearrangement joins TRBV11-2 to TRBJ2-5; 7 positions match TRBD2. This CDR3 has 17 residues. V dropped 3 bases and J dropped 5; count of bases not matched to a gene: 15. CDR1 SGHAT and CDR2 FQNNGV come from the germline V gene. The CDR3 spells CASSFRTRGRADETQYF. CDR3 coding DNA: TGTGCCAGCAGCTTTAGAACCCGGGGGAGGGCCGATGAGACCCAGTACTTC.

The chain couples TRBV4-1 to TRBJ2-3; 11 bases match TRBD1. CDR3 size: 16 residues. Germline V gives CDR1 MGHRA, CDR2 YSYEKL. J gave up 5 bases and V 4 bases, and 8 bases lay outside the gene matches. The CDR3 nucleotides are TGCGCCAGCAGCCCTCCCGGACAGGGGGCGAAAGATACGCAGTATTTT. Protein sequence: CASSPPGQGAKDTQYF.

This chain connects TRBV27 to TRBJ2-7; 7 bases fit TRBD1. The V gene end was trimmed by 5 bases and the J gene end by 2 bases; junction bases not matched to a gene: 9. In germline, CDR1 is MNHEY, CDR2 SMNVEV (reference sequence). The length of the CDR3 is 15 residues. CDR3 DNA: TGTGCCAGCAGTCCGGGACAGTCAAGAACCTACGAGCAGTACTTC. It codes for CASSPGQSRTYEQYF.

This chain uses TRBV2 with TRBJ2-1, with a tentative D call TRBD1 (6 bases). V lost 5 bases and J 8 bases, leaving 16 bases between the germline ends. The CDR3 runs 14 residues. Germline V gives CDR1 SNHLY, CDR2 FYNNEI. The CDR3, as DNA: TGTGCCAGCAGTTCGGGACCAGGGGTCGATGAGCAGTTCTTC. It codes for CASSSGPGVDEQFF.

In its sample, this clone was seen once. The chain links TRBV6-1 to TRBJ1-3, with TRBD1 matching 10 bases. The CDR3 sequence is 14 residues long. With 4 bases clipped from V and 7 bases from J, the junction kept 4 bases outside the gene matches. Germline assignment: CDR1 MNHNS and CDR2 SASEGT. CDR3 protein: CASSAGQGMNTIYF. CDR3 coding DNA: TGTGCCAGCAGTGCGGGACAGGGGATGAACACCATATATTTT.

The chain combines TRBV5-1 with TRBJ2-2; 8 bases map to TRBD1. This CDR3 has 15 residues. CDR1 is SGHRS, CDR2 YFSETQ, per germline. J lost 1 base, V lost 4 bases, and 3 bases had no gene match. CDR3 in amino acids: CASSRGTGNTGELFF. CDR3 DNA sequence: TGCGCCAGCAGCAGGGGGACAGGGAACACCGGGGAGCTGTTTTTT.

The chain carries TRBV11-2 and TRBJ2-2, with D possibly matching TRBD1 (5 bases). The germline V gene has CDR1 SGHAT and CDR2 FQNNGV. This CDR3 contains 13 residues. The germline V and J ends were trimmed by 7 bases and 5 bases, with 11 bases remaining between them. The CDR3 DNA reads as TGTGCCAGCAAGGGGCGAAGGACCGGGGAGCTGTTTTTT. This gives the protein CASKGRRTGELFF.

CDR3 sequence reads: CASMGLHEQYF. The DNA for the CDR3 is TGTGCCTCTATGGGGCTTCACGAGCAGTACTTC. The rearrangement links TRBV10-3 to TRBJ2-7; D is possibly TRBD1 (5 bases). V was pared by 11 bases and J by 5 bases, with 13 bases between. CDR1 and CDR2 (germline): ENHRY, SYGVKD. The CDR3 length is 11 residues.

The V and J genes are TRBV6-6 and TRBJ2-7; 8 bases line up with TRBD1. The germline V gene encodes CDR1 MNHNY and CDR2 SVGAGI (reference sequence). The CDR3 covers 14 residues. The ends lost 4 bases at V and 2 bases at J; junction bases unmatched: 4. CDR3 in amino acids: CASSLRTGTYEQYF. The CDR3 nucleotides read TGTGCCAGCAGTTTGCGGACAGGGACCTACGAGCAGTACTTC.

V and J are TRBV13 and TRBJ2-1, with TRBD2 matching 10 bases. From germline, CDR1 is PRHDT and CDR2 FYEKMQ (reference sequence). CDR3 length: 18 amino acids. V lost 8 bases, J lost 3 bases, and 16 bases stayed unmatched. Here the CDR3 reads CASSIKTLAGDVYNEQFF. CDR3 DNA: TGTGCCAGCTCCATTAAAACCCTAGCGGGAGATGTCTACAATGAGCAGTTCTTC. Filled out from reference TRBV13 and TRBJ2-1, the complete variable domain reads AAGVIQSPRHLIKEKRETATLKCYPIPRHDTVYWYQQGPGQDPQFLISFYEKMQSDKGSIPDRFSAQQFSDYHSELNMSSLELGDSALYFCASSIKTLAGDVYNEQFFGPGTRLTVL.

The rearrangement joins TRBV29-1 to TRBJ2-5, with 7 bases that match TRBD1. V lost 6 bases and J lost 5; bases outside the gene matches: 9. The CDR3 is 13 residues long. Germline CDR1 SQVTM, CDR2 ANQGSEA. The CDR3 DNA reads TGCAGCGTAACAGGGGTGGTAAGGGAGACCCAGTACTTC. Encoded protein: CSVTGVVRETQYF. Full variable domain (remainder filled in from reference TRBV29-1 and TRBJ2-5): SAVISQKPSRDICQRGTSLTIQCQVDSQVTMMFWYRQQPGQSLTLIATANQGSEATYESGFVIDKFPISRPNLTFSTLTVSNMSPEDSSIYLCSVTGVVRETQYFGPGTRLLVL.

The rearrangement links TRBV6-5 to TRBJ2-2, with D possibly TRBD1 on 6 matching bases. Looked up from germline, CDR1 is MNHEY and CDR2 is SVGAGI. V was trimmed by 9 bases and J by 5 bases, leaving 16 bases between them. The CDR3 consists of 14 residues. CDR3 coding DNA: TGTGCCAGTTCACAGGGTTCTATGACCGGGGAGCTGTTTTTT. Protein product: CASSQGSMTGELFF.

The chain links TRBV12-5 to TRBJ2-2; TRBD1 matches 10 bases. The germline gives CDR1 LGHNT, CDR2 FRNRAP. V shed 4 bases, J shed 5 bases, and the junction held 7 bases outside the gene matches. The CDR3 extends over 16 amino acids. The CDR3 is CASGSWTGGRTGELFF. The CDR3 bases are TGTGCTAGTGGTTCGTGGACAGGGGGGCGGACCGGGGAGCTGTTTTTT.

The chain has TRBV27 and TRBJ1-1, with a weak D call TRBD1 (6 bases). The V gene lost 5 bases and the J gene lost 4 bases, with 17 bases spanning the gap. Germline V gives CDR1 MNHEY, CDR2 SMNVEV (reference sequence). The CDR3 is 15 amino acids. The CDR3 bases are TGTGCCAGCAGTCGCCTACAGGGTGGAGGCACTGAAGCTTTCTTT. This sequence encodes CASSRLQGGGTEAFF.

V gene TRBV18 combines with J gene TRBJ2-2; 8 bases fit TRBD2. Germline V gene sequence: CDR1 KGHSH, CDR2 LQKENI. V lost 3 bases and J lost 5; bases outside the gene matches: 14. This CDR3 is built from 18 residues. The DNA of the CDR3 is TGTGCCAGCTCACCCTCGACGGGCGGACTAGCTGAGACCGGGGAGCTGTTTTTT. It specifies CASSPSTGGLAETGELFF.

This clone was picked up a small number of times. The rearrangement joins TRBV27 to TRBJ2-1; D call uncertain. V was cut by 0 bases and J by 0 bases, with 6 bases left in between. This CDR3 region has 15 residues. CDR1 and CDR2 from the germline V gene are MNHEY and SMNVEV (reference sequence). The CDR3 DNA follows: TGTGCCAGCAGTTTATCTCGAGGCTCCTACAATGAGCAGTTCTTC. It codes for CASSLSRGSYNEQFF.

Points on this clone: Other nucleotide sequences from this sample produce the same CDR3. This chain links TRBV6-5 with TRBJ1-5; D perhaps matches TRBD1 (5 bases). V gave up 5 bases and J gave up 4 bases, with 12 bases separating them. Germline-derived CDR1 and CDR2 are MNHEY and SVGAGI. The CDR3 is 14 amino acids. CDR3 coding DNA: TGTGCCAGCAGTGCGGGGACGGGAAATCAGCCCCAGCATTTT. It codes for CASSAGTGNQPQHF.